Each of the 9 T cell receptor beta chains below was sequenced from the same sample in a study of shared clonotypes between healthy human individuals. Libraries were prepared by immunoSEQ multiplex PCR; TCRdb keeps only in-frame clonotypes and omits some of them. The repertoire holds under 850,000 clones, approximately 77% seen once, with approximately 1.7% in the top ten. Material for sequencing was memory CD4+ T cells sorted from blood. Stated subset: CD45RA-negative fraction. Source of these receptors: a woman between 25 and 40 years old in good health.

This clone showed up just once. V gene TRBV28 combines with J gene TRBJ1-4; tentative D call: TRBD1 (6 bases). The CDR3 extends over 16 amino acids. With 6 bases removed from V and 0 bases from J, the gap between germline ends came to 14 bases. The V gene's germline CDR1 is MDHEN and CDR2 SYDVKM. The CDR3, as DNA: TGTGCCAGCAGCCTATCGAGGACAGCAACTAATGAAAAACTGTTTTTT. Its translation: CASSLSRTATNEKLFF.

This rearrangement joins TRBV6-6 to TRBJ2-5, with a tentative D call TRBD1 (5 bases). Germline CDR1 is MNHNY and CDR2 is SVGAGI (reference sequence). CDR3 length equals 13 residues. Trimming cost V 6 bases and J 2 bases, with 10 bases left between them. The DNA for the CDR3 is TGTGCCAGCAGCCGACAGCTACAAGAGACCCAGTACTTC. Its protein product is CASSRQLQETQYF.

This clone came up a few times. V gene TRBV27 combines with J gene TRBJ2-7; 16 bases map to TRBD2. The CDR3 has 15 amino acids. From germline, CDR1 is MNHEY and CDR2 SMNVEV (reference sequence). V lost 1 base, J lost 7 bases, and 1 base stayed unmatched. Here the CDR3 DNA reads TGTGCCAGCAGTTTATGGGGACTAGCGGGAGGGGAGCAGTACTTC. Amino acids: CASSLWGLAGGEQYF.

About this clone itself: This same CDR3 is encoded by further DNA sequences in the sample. The CDR3 DNA is TGTGCCAGCAGCGTAGGAGGGCTCTCTGGAAACACCATATATTTT. Its protein product is CASSVGGLSGNTIYF. The genes are TRBV9 and TRBJ1-3, with D unclear. The V gene lost 0 bases and the J gene lost 0 bases, with 7 bases spanning the gap. This CDR3 has 15 residues. The germline CDR1 and CDR2 sequences are SGDLS and YYNGEE.

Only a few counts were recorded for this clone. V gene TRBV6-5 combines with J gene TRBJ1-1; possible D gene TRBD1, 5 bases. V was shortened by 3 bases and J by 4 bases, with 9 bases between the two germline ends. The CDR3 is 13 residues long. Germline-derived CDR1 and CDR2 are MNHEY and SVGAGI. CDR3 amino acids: CASSYQGSTEAFF. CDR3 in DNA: TGTGCCAGCAGTTATCAGGGCAGCACTGAAGCTTTCTTT.

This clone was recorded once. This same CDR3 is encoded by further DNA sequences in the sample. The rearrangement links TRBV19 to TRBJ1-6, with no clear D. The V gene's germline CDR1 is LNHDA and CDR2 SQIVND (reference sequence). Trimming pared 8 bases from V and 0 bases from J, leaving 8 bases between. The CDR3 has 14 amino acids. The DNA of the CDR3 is TGTGCCAGTCGACACAGCTCCTATAATTCACCCCTCCACTTT. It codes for CASRHSSYNSPLHF.

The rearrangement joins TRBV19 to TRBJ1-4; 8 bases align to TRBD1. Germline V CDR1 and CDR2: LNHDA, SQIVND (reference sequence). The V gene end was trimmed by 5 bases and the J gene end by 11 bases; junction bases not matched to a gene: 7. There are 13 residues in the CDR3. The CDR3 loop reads CASSSRGLTKLFF. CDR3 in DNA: TGTGCCAGTAGTTCCAGGGGGCTGACCAAACTGTTTTTT.

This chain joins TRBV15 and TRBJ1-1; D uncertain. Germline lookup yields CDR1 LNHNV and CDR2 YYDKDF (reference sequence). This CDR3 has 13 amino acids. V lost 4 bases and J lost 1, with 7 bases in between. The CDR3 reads CATSKGPNTEAFF. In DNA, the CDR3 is TGTGCCACCAGCAAAGGGCCGAACACTGAAGCTTTCTTT.

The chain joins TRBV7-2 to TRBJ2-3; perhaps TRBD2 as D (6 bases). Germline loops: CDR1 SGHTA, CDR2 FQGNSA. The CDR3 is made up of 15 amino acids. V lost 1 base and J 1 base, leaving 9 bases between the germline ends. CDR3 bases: TGTGCCAGCAGCTTAGTTTGGGGGGGCACAGATACGCAGTATTTT. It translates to CASSLVWGGTDTQYF.